The clone carrying this T cell receptor (beta chain) showed up just once. This record belongs to a study of blood T cell repertoires in COVID-19. Overall study context: T cells, B-cell-depleted T cells, or PBMCs supplied cDNA or gDNA.

The assay was immunoSEQ multiplex PCR, and TCRdb's table has in-frame clones only and misses some. The sample carries about 270,000 clones, 81% recorded once. Germline lookup yields CDR1 SGHRS and CDR2 YFSETQ. Between the trimmed V and J ends, which lost 1 base and 6 bases, there was a span of 13 bases. The CDR3 spans 15 residues. The source is a woman aged 55 to 70 with active or convalescent COVID-19. This chain joins TRBV5-1 and TRBJ1-4, with TRBD1 as a possible D gene (5 bases). The sample was peripheral blood. CDR3: CASSLTSPGDEKLFF. CDR3 DNA: TGCGCCAGCAGCTTGACCTCACCGGGGGATGAAAAACTGTTTTTT.